These 12 T cell receptor beta chains were sequenced from one sample in a study of shared clonotypes between healthy human individuals. TCRdb keeps only in-frame clones here, not all; method: immunoSEQ multiplex PCR. The top ten clones hold 1% to 1.5% of a sample with some 1.5 million clones, approximately 96% of them seen once. The sequenced sample consisted of naive CD4+ T cells sorted from blood. The subset: CD45RA+ positively selected. These receptors were obtained from a man aged 25 to 45 in good health.

Worth noting for this clone: Other DNA sequences within the sample encode an identical CDR3. The chain joins TRBV5-1 to TRBJ1-3; D is unclear. V lost 4 bases to trimming and J lost 4 bases, with 9 bases between them. The germline CDR1 and CDR2 sequences are SGHRS and YFSETQ. This CDR3 has 13 residues. The CDR3 DNA follows: TGCGCCAGCAGCCCTCGGGGAGGAAACACCATATATTTT. It encodes CASSPRGGNTIYF.

The chain recombines TRBV28 with TRBJ2-7; 9 nucleotides match TRBD2. The CDR3 is made up of 16 amino acids. Germline values: CDR1 MDHEN, CDR2 SYDVKM. Germline trimming cut 2 bases from V and 5 bases from J; bases unmatched to any gene: 10. The CDR3 sequence: CASSLPPGLASHEQYF. The CDR3, as DNA: TGTGCCAGCAGTTTACCCCCCGGACTAGCGAGTCACGAGCAGTACTTC.

The chain uses TRBV19 and TRBJ2-1; the D call may be TRBD1 or TRBD2 (5 bases each). Per the germline V gene, CDR1 is LNHDA and CDR2 is SQIVND (reference sequence). Trimming stripped 0 bases from V and 0 bases from J, with 12 bases between. The CDR3 has 17 residues. The CDR3 DNA is TGTGCCAGTAGTATAGATCTTCCAGGGAGCTCCTACAATGAGCAGTTCTTC. It codes for CASSIDLPGSSYNEQFF.

The chain combines TRBV5-1 with TRBJ2-2, with D tentatively TRBD2 (6 bases). This CDR3 has 16 amino acids. CDR1 and CDR2 from the germline V gene are SGHRS and YFSETQ. Trimming removed 8 bases from V and 2 bases from J, with 19 bases in between. In nucleotides, the CDR3 is TGCGCCAGTACCCCGTCGCCCGGGGGAAACACCGGGGAGCTGTTTTTT. Translated: CASTPSPGGNTGELFF.

In the case of this clone: The sample holds other DNA sequences that translate to the same CDR3. The genes are TRBV9 and TRBJ1-1; the D is unclear. Trimming took 2 bases from V and 1 from J, leaving 6 bases between them. Germline CDR1 and CDR2: SGDLS and YYNGEE. The CDR3 has 13 amino acids. The CDR3 region is CASSVGRNTEAFF. CDR3 coding DNA: TGTGCCAGCAGCGTCGGGCGGAACACTGAAGCTTTCTTT.

The chain uses TRBV9 and TRBJ2-3; the D is unclear. The CDR3 has 16 residues. V lost 7 bases to trimming and J lost 0 bases, with 18 bases between them. Germline-derived CDR1 and CDR2 are SGDLS and YYNGEE. The CDR3: CASHPFRNISTDTQYF. Here the CDR3 DNA reads TGTGCCAGCCACCCGTTTAGGAATATTAGCACAGATACGCAGTATTTT.

The chain combines TRBV6-1 with TRBJ1-3; unclear D gene. V was cut by 7 bases and J by 3 bases, with 10 bases left in between. CDR1 and CDR2 (germline): MNHNS, SASEGT. The CDR3 runs to 13 residues. CDR3 amino acids: CASMWVIGNTIYF. For the CDR3, the DNA is TGTGCCAGCATGTGGGTTATTGGAAACACCATATATTTT.

The gene calls are TRBV6-1 and TRBJ2-7, with TRBD1 identical over 9 bases. The CDR3 has 14 amino acids. The germline V gene encodes CDR1 MNHNS and CDR2 SASEGT. After removal of 10 bases from V and 2 bases from J, the junction contained 9 bases not matched to a gene. The CDR3 sequence is CANGRDRVPYEQYF. In DNA form, the CDR3 reads TGTGCCAATGGCCGGGACAGGGTGCCCTACGAGCAGTACTTC.

This clone has a single count. The chain employs TRBV19 and TRBJ1-2; 9 bases agree with TRBD1. Germline V CDR1 and CDR2: LNHDA, SQIVND (reference sequence). Trimming at V came to 2 bases and at J to 7 bases, leaving 5 bases not matched to a gene. The CDR3 is 14 residues long. This chain's CDR3 is CASSITTGGGGYTF. The CDR3, as DNA: TGTGCCAGTAGTATAACTACAGGGGGCGGTGGCTACACCTTC. Complete variable domain (other parts from reference TRBV19 and TRBJ1-2): DGGITQSPKYLFRKEGQNVTLSCEQNLNHDAMYWYRQDPGQGLRLIYYSQIVNDFQKGDIAEGYSVSREKKESFPLTVTSAQKNPTAFYLCASSITTGGGGYTFGSGTRLTVV.

J is TRBJ2-7 and V is TRBV28; no definite D call. Germline V gene lookup returns CDR1 MDHEN and CDR2 SYDVKM. V shed 2 bases and J shed 3 bases, with 11 bases lying between them. The CDR3 length is 14 residues. In nucleotides, the CDR3 is TGTGCCAGCAGTTTAGAACAGCTCAACTACGAGCAGTACTTC. Translating gives CASSLEQLNYEQYF. The complete variable domain, with remaining parts taken from reference TRBV28 and TRBJ2-7, reads DVKVTQSSRYLVKRTGEKVFLECVQDMDHENMFWYRQDPGLGLRLIYFSYDVKMKEKGDIPEGYSVSREKKERFSLILESASTNQTSMYLCASSLEQLNYEQYFGPGTRLTVT.

The chain couples TRBV4-3 to TRBJ2-5; 10 bases are a match to TRBD1. V was clipped by 2 bases and J by 5 bases; unmatched bases: 8. The CDR3 runs to 16 residues. Germline V gene data show CDR1 as LGHNA and CDR2 as YSLEER. The CDR3 here is CASSQRFDRGRETQYF. The DNA for the CDR3 is TGCGCCAGCAGCCAACGTTTTGACAGGGGGCGGGAGACCCAGTACTTC.

This clone was counted a single time. This chain links TRBV27 with TRBJ2-3; 12 nucleotides align to TRBD2. This CDR3 has 16 amino acids. The germline gives CDR1 MNHEY, CDR2 SMNVEV (reference sequence). V shed 2 bases and J 7 bases; nucleotides not matched to a gene: 7. CDR3 region: CASSLVGGLAGYTQYF. The DNA of the CDR3 is TGTGCCAGCAGTTTAGTAGGTGGACTAGCGGGATATACGCAGTATTTT.